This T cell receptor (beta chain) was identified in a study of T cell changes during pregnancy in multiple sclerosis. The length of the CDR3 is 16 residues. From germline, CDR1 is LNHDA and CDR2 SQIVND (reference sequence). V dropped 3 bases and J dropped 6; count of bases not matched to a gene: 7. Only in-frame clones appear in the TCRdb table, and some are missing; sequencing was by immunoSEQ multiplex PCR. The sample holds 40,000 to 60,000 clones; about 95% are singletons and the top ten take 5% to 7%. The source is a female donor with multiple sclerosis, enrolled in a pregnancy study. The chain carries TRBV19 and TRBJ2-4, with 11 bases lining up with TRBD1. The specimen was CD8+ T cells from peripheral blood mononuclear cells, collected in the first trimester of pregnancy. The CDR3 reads CASSITGTGGSNIQYF. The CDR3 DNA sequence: TGTGCCAGTAGTATTACCGGGACAGGGGGTTCAAACATTCAGTACTTC. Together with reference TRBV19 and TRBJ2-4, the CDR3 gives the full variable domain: DGGITQSPKYLFRKEGQNVTLSCEQNLNHDAMYWYRQDPGQGLRLIYYSQIVNDFQKGDIAEGYSVSREKKESFPLTVTSAQKNPTAFYLCASSITGTGGSNIQYFGAGTRLSVL.